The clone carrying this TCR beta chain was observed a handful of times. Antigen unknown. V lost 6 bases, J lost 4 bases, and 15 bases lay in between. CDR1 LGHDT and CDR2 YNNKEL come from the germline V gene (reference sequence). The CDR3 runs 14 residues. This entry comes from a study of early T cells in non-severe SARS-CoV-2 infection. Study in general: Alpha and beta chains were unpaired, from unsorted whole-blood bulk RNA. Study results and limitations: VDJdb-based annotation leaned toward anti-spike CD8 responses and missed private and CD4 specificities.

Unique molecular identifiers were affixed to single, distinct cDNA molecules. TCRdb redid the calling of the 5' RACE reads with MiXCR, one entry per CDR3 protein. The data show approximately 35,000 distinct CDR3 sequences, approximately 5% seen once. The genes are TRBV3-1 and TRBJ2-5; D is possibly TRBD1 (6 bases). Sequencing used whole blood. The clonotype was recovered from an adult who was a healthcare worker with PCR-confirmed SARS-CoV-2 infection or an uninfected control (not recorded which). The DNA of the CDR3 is TGTGCCAGCAGTGGGACAAAAAGGGGAGAGACCCAGTACTTC. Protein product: CASSGTKRGETQYF.